This T cell receptor (beta chain) originates from a study of beta chain features in type 1 diabetes. Germline assignment: CDR1 SGHRS and CDR2 YFSETQ. The ends were cut back, 1 base at V and 7 bases at J, with 12 bases in the middle. CDR3 length equals 14 residues. The authors reverse transcribed all of the isolated RNA, so sequencing captured expressed TCRB transcripts. Using immunoSEQ multiplex PCR, the repertoire was profiled, and TCRdb retains in-frame clones only, with some absent. The repertoire consists of roughly 230,000 clones, with 9.6% occurring once and the leading ten covering about 0.03%.

The sample was naive CD4+ T cells from blood. This sequence was found in a woman under 30 in good health. J is TRBJ1-5 and V is TRBV5-1; TRBD1 is a possible D gene (5 bases). CDR3 coding DNA: TGCGCCAGCAGCTTGTCGGCAGGGAACCAGCCCCAGCATTTT. It translates to CASSLSAGNQPQHF.